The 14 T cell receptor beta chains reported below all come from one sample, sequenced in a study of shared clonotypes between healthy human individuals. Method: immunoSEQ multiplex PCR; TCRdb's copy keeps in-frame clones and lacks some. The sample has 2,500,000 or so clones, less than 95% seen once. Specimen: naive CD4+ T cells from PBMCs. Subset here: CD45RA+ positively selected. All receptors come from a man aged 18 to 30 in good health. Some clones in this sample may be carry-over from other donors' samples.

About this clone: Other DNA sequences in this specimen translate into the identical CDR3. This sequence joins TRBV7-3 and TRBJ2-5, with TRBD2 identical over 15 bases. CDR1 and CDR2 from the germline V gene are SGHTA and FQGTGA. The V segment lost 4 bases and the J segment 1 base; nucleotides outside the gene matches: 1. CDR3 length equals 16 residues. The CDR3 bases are TGTGCCAGCAGCTCGGGACTAGCGGGAGGCCAAGAGACCCAGTACTTC. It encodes CASSSGLAGGQETQYF.

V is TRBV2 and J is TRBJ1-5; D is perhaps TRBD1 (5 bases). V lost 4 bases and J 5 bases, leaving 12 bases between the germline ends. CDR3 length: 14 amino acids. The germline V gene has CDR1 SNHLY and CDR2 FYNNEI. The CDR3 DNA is TGTGCCAGCAGTGCCTCAGGGCGCTATCAGCCCCAGCATTTT. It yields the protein CASSASGRYQPQHF.

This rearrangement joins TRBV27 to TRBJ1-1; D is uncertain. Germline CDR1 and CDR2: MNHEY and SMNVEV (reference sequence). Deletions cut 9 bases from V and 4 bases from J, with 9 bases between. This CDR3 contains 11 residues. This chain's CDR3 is CASRYRTEAFF. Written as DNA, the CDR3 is TGTGCCAGTCGGTATCGCACTGAAGCTTTCTTT.

The CDR3 spells CASSEVNARGPQHF. CDR3 DNA sequence: TGTGCCAGCAGTGAAGTGAACGCCCGGGGGCCCCAGCATTTT. The chain joins TRBV6-1 to TRBJ1-5; D not certain. Trimming pared 1 base from V and 9 bases from J, leaving 13 bases between. The CDR3 extends over 14 amino acids. Germline CDR1 MNHNS, CDR2 SASEGT.

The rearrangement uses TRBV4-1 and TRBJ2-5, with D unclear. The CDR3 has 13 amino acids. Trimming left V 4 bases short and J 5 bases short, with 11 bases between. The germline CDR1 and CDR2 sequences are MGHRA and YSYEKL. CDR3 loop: CASSLSPSETQYF. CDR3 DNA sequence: TGCGCCAGCAGCCTATCCCCGTCGGAGACCCAGTACTTC.

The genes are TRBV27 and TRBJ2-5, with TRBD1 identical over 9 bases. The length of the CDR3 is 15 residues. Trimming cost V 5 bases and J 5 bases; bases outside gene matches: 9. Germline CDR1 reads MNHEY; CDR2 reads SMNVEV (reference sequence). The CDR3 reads CASSIPGQGRETQYF. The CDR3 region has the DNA TGTGCCAGCAGTATTCCGGGACAGGGTAGGGAGACCCAGTACTTC.

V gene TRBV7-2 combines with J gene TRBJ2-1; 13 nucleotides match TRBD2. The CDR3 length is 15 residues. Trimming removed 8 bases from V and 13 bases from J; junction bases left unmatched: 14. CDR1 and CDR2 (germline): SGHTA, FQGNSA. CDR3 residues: CASGLHGLAGEDQFF. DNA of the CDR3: TGTGCCAGCGGCCTTCACGGACTAGCGGGAGAAGATCAGTTCTTC.

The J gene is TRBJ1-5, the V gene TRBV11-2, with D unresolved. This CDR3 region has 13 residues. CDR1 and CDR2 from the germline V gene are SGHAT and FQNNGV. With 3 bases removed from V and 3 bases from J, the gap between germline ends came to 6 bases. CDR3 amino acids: CASSLITNQPQHF. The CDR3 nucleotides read TGTGCCAGCAGCTTGATTACCAATCAGCCCCAGCATTTT.

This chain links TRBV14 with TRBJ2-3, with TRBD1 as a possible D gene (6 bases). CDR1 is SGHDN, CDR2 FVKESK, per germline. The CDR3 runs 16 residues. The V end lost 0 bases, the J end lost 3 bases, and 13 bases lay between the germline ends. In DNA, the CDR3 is TGTGCCAGCAGCCAAGATCCGTGGCAGGGGACAGATACGCAGTATTTT. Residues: CASSQDPWQGTDTQYF.

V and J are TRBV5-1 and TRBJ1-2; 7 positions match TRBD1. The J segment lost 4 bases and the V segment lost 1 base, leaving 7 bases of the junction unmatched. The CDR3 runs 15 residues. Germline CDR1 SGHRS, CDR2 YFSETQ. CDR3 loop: CASSLRQGGGYGYTF. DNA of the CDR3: TGCGCCAGCAGCTTGCGACAGGGTGGAGGCTATGGCTACACCTTC.

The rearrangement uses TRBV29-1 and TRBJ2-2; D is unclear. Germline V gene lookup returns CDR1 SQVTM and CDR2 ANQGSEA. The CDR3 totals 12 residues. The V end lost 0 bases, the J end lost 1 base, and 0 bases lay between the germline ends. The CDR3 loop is CSVEENTGELFF. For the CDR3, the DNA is TGCAGCGTTGAAGAGAACACCGGGGAGCTGTTTTTT.

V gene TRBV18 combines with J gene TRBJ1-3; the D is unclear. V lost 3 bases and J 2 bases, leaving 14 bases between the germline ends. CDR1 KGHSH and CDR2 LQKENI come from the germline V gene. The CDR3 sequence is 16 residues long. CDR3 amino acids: CASSPLGPLTGNTIYF. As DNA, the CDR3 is TGTGCCAGCTCACCCTTAGGCCCCTTAACTGGAAACACCATATATTTT. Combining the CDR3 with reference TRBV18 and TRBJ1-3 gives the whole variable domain NAGVMQNPRHLVRRRGQEARLRCSPMKGHSHVYWYRQLPEEGLKFMVYLQKENIIDESGMPKERFSAEFPKEGPSILRIQQVVRGDSAAYFCASSPLGPLTGNTIYFGEGSWLTVV.

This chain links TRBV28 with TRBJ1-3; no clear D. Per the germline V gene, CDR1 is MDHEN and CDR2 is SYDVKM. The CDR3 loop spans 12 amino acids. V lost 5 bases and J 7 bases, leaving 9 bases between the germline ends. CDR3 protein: CASSTGVNTIYF. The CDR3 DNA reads TGTGCCAGCAGTACCGGTGTGAACACCATATATTTT.

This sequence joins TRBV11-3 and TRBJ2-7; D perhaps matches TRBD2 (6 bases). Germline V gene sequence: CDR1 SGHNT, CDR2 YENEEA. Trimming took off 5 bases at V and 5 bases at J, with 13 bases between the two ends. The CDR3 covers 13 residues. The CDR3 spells CASSPGAGHEQYF. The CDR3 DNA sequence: TGTGCCAGCAGCCCTGGGGCGGGGCACGAGCAGTACTTC. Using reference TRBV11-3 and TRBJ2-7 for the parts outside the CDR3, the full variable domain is EAGVVQSPRYKIIEKKQPVAFWCNPISGHNTLYWYLQNLGQGPELLIRYENEEAVDDSQLPKDRFSAERLKGVDSTLKIQPAELGDSAVYLCASSPGAGHEQYFGPGTRLTVT.